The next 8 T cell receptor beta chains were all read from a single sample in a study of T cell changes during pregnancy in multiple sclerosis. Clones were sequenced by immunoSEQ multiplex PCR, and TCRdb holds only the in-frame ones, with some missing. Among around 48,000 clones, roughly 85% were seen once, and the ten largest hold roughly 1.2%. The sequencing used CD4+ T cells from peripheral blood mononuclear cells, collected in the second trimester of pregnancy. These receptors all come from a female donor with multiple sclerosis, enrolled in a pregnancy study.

In DNA, the CDR3 is TGTGCCAGCAGCTTTGGGACTAGCGGGAGTAGCGAGACCCAGTACTTC. It specifies CASSFGTSGSSETQYF. The chain uses TRBV5-4 and TRBJ2-5; 14 bases line up with TRBD2. CDR1 and CDR2 from the germline V gene are SGHNT and YYREEE (reference sequence). The CDR3 is 16 residues long. V dropped 2 bases and J dropped 5; count of bases not matched to a gene: 5.

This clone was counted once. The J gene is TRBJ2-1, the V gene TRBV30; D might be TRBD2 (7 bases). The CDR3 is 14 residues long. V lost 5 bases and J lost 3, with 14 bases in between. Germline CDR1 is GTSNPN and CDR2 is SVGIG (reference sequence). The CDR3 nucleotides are TGTGCCTGGGGGAGGGGGGCCCGCTACAATGAGCAGTTCTTC. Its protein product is CAWGRGARYNEQFF. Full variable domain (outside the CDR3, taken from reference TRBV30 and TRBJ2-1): SQTIHQWPATLVQPVGSPLSLECTVEGTSNPNLYWYRQAAGRGLQLLFYSVGIGQISSEVPQNLSASRPQDRQFILSSKKLLLSDSGFYLCAWGRGARYNEQFFGPGTRLTVL.

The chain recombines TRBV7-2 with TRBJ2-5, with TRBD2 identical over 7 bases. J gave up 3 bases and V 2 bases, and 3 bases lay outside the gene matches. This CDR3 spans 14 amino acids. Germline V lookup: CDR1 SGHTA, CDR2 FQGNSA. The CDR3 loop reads CASSLWSGEETQYF. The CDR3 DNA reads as TGTGCCAGCAGCTTATGGAGCGGGGAAGAGACCCAGTACTTC.

DNA for the CDR3: TGTGCCAGCAGTCCACGGGGACAGACCTTCTACGAGCAGTACTTC. This gives the protein CASSPRGQTFYEQYF. The V and J genes are TRBV2 and TRBJ2-7; 7 nucleotides line up with TRBD1. The CDR3 length is 15 residues. J was trimmed by 3 bases and V by 5 bases; bases with no gene match: 10. Germline loops: CDR1 SNHLY, CDR2 FYNNEI.

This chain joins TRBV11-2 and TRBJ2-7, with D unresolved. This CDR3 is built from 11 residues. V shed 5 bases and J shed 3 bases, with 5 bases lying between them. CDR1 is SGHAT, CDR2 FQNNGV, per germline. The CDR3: CASSAYYEQYF. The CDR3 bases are TGTGCCAGCAGCGCCTACTACGAGCAGTACTTC.

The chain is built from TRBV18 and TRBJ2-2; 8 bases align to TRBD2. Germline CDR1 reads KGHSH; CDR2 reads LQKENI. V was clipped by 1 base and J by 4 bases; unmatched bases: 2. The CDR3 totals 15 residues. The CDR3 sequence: CASSPLAGPTGELFF. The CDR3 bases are TGTGCCAGCTCACCACTAGCGGGACCCACCGGGGAGCTGTTTTTT.

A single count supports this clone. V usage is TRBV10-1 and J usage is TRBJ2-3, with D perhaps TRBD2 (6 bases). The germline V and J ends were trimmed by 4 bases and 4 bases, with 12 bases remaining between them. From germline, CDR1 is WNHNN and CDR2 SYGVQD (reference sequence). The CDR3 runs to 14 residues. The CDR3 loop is CASSAGLEADTQYF. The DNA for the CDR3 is TGCGCCAGCAGTGCGGGACTGGAAGCAGATACGCAGTATTTT.

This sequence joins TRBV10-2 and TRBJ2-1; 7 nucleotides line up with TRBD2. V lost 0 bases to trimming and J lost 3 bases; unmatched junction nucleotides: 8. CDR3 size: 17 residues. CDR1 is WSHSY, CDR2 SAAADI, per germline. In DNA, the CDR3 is TGCGCCAGCAGTGAGTCGGCTAGCGGAACCTTCTACAATGAGCAGTTCTTC. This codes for CASSESASGTFYNEQFF.